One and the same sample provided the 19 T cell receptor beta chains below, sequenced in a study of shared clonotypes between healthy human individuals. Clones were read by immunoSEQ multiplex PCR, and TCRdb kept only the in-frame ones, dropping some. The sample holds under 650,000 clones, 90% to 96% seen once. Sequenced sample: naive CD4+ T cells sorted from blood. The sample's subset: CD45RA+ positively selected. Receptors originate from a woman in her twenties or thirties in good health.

CDR3 nucleotides: TGTGCCAGCCGGGAGCGTTTCCAATACGAGCAGTACTTC. It translates to CASRERFQYEQYF. The chain employs TRBV28 and TRBJ2-7, with D possibly matching TRBD2 (6 bases). Trimming pared 8 bases from V and 4 bases from J, leaving 15 bases between. This CDR3 contains 13 residues. Germline V gene lookup returns CDR1 MDHEN and CDR2 SYDVKM.

The CDR3 DNA follows: TGTGCCATCAGTGAGTCGAAAATACAAGAGACCCAGTACTTC. This codes for CAISESKIQETQYF. V is TRBV10-3 and J is TRBJ2-5, with D hard to call. There are 14 residues in the CDR3. The germline V and J ends were trimmed by 0 bases and 2 bases, with 7 bases remaining between them. Germline assignment: CDR1 ENHRY and CDR2 SYGVKD.

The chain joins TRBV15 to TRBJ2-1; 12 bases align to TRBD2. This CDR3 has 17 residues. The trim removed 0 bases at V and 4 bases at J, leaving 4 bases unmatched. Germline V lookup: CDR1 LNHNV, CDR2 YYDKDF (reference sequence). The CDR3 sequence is CATSRDTTSGSYNEQFF. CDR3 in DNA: TGTGCCACCAGCAGAGACACGACTAGCGGGAGTTACAATGAGCAGTTCTTC. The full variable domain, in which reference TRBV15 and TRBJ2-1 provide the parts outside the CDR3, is DAMVIQNPRYQVTQFGKPVTLSCSQTLNHNVMYWYQQKSSQAPKLLFHYYDKDFNNEADTPDNFQSRRPNTSFCFLDIRSPGLGDTAMYLCATSRDTTSGSYNEQFFGPGTRLTVL.

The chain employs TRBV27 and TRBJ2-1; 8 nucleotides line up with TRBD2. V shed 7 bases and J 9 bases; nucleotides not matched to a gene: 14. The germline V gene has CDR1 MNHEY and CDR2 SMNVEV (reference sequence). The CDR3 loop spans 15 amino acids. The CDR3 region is CASTVAGYPGGEQFF. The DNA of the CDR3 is TGTGCCAGCACCGTAGCGGGGTATCCGGGGGGTGAGCAGTTCTTC.

The CDR3, as DNA: TGTGCCAGCAGCGACCCGGGACTAGCGGGAACAGATACGCAGTATTTT. It specifies CASSDPGLAGTDTQYF. The chain has TRBV28 and TRBJ2-3; the match to TRBD2 covers 13 bases. Germline CDR1 reads MDHEN; CDR2 reads SYDVKM. CDR3 length: 16 amino acids. The junction had 6 bases not matched to a gene; V was cut back by 6 bases and J by 3 bases.

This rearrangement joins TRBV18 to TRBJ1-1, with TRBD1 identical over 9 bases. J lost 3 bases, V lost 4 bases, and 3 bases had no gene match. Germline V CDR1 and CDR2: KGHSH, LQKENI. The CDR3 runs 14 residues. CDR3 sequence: CASSRDREDTEAFF. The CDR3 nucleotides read TGTGCCAGCTCACGGGACAGGGAGGACACTGAAGCTTTCTTT. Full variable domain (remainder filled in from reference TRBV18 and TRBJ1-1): NAGVMQNPRHLVRRRGQEARLRCSPMKGHSHVYWYRQLPEEGLKFMVYLQKENIIDESGMPKERFSAEFPKEGPSILRIQQVVRGDSAAYFCASSRDREDTEAFFGQGTRLTVV.

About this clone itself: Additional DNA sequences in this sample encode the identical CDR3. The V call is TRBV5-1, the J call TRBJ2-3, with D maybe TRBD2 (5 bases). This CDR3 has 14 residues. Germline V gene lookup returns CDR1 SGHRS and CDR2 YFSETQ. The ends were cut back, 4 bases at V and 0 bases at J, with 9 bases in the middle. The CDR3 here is CASSLLASTDTQYF. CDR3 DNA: TGCGCCAGCAGCCTCCTAGCAAGCACAGATACGCAGTATTTT.

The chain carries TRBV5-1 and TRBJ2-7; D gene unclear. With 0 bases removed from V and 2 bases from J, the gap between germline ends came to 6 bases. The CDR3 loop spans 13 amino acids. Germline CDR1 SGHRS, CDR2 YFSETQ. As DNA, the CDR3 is TGCGCCAGCAGCTTGGGCTCTACCTACGAGCAGTACTTC. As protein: CASSLGSTYEQYF.

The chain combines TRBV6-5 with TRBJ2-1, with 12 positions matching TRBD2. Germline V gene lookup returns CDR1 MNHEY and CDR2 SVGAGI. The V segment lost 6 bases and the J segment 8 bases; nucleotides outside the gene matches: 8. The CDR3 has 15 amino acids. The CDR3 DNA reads TGTGCCAGCAGCATGACTAGCGGGAGTATGGATGAGCAGTTCTTC. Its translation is CASSMTSGSMDEQFF.

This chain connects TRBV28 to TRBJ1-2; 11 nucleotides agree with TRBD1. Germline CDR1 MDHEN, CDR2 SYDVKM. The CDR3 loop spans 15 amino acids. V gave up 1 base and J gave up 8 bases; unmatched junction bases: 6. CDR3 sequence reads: CASSLYTGTGGGYTF. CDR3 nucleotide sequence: TGTGCCAGCAGTTTATATACCGGGACAGGGGGAGGCTACACCTTC.

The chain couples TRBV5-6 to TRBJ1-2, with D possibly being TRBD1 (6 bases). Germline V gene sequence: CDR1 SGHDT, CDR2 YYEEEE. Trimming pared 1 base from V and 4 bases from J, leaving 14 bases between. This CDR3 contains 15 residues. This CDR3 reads CASSLLQGAGYGYTF. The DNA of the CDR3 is TGTGCCAGCAGCTTGTTACAGGGCGCGGGCTATGGCTACACCTTC.

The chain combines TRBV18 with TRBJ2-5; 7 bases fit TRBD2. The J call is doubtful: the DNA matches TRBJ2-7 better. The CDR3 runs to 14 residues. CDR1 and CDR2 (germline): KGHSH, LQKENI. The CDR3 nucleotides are TGTGCCAGCTCACCCCCGGGGAGGGGTGGCGAGCAGTACTTC. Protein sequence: CASSPPGRGGEQYF.

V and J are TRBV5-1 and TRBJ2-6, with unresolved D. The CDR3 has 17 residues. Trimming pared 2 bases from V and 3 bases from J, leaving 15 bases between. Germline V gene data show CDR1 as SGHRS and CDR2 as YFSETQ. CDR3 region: CASSLRTGFSGANVLTF. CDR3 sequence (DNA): TGCGCCAGCAGCTTACGAACCGGGTTCAGTGGGGCCAACGTCCTGACTTTC.

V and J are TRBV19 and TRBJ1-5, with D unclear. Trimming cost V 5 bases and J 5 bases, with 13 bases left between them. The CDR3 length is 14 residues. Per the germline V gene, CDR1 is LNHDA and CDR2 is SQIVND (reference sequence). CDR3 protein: CASSSRTLYQPQHF. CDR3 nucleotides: TGTGCCAGTAGTTCCAGGACCCTTTATCAGCCCCAGCATTTT.

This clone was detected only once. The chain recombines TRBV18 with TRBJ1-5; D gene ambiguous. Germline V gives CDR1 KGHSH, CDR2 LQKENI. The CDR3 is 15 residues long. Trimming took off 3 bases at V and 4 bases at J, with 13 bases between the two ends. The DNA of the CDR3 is TGTGCCAGCTCACCTTCCGGACGGAAAAATCAGCCCCAGCATTTT. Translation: CASSPSGRKNQPQHF.

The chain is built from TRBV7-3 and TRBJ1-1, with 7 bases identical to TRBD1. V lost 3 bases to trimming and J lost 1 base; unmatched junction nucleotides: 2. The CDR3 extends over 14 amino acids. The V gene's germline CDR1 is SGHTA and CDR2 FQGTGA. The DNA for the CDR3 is TGTGCCAGCAGCTTGGACAGGTGGAACACTGAAGCTTTCTTT. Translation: CASSLDRWNTEAFF.

CDR3 nucleotides: TGCAGCGTCCAAATACAGGGGCAAGAGACCCAGTACTTC. Encoded protein: CSVQIQGQETQYF. The chain carries TRBV29-1 and TRBJ2-5; 7 positions agree with TRBD1. This CDR3 spans 13 amino acids. Unmatched junction bases numbered 6, after V lost 6 bases and J lost 2 bases. The V gene's germline CDR1 is SQVTM and CDR2 ANQGSEA.

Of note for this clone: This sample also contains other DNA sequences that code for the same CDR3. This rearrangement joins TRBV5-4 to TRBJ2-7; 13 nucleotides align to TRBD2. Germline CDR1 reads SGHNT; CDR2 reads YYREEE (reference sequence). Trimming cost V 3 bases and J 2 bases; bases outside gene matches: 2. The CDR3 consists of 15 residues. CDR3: CASSWTSGSAYEQYF. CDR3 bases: TGTGCCAGCAGCTGGACTAGCGGGAGTGCCTACGAGCAGTACTTC.

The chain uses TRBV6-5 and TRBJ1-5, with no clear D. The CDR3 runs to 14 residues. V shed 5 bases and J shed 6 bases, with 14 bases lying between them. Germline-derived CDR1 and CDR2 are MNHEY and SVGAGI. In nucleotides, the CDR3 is TGTGCCAGCAGTCCTCGCCCAAAGGGTCAGCCCCAGCATTTT. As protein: CASSPRPKGQPQHF.